This is a list of T cell receptor beta chains from one sample in a study of blood T cell repertoires in COVID-19. Generated by immunoSEQ multiplex PCR, the TCRdb table keeps only in-frame clones and is missing some. The sample carries around 350,000 clones, around 87% recorded once. Sequenced sample: peripheral blood. These receptors were taken from a human donor in a cohort sampled during active COVID-19. Each CDR3 is given with its conserved first and last residue. D genes are given only for firm matches. Size is stated for part of the rows, as once, few or many counts, or as a class when the clone is expanded.

>TRBV6-5|TRBJ2-7|once|14|NA
TGTGCCAGCAGCCCCGGGACTCGGGGCTACGAGCAGTACTTC
CASSPGTRGYEQYF
>TRBV5-1|TRBJ1-5|NA|16|NA
TGCGCCAGCAGCCACGTGCGGGGAGAGGGCAATCAGCCCCAGCATTTT
CASSHVRGEGNQPQHF
>TRBV6-1|TRBJ2-1|NA|19|TRBD1
TGTGCCAGCAGTGGTCGAATTGGGACAGGGATAAGGGGGCTCAATGAGCAGTTCTTC
CASSGRIGTGIRGLNEQFF
>TRBV6-4|TRBJ1-1|NA|18|NA
TGTGCCAGCAGTGACTCGAGAAGTGCGGCCGGCTCGAACACTGAAGCTTTCTTT
CASSDSRSAAGSNTEAFF
>TRBV19|TRBJ2-5|NA|13|NA
TGTGCCAGCCGGGGGGCGGGGGTAAAGACCCAGTACTTC
CASRGAGVKTQYF
>TRBV6-5|TRBJ2-7|few|14|NA
TGTGCCAGCACCTTAGAGATACTCTCCTACGAGCAGTACTTC
CASTLEILSYEQYF
>TRBV6-5|TRBJ2-2|NA|15|TRBD1
TGTGCCAGCAGTCGAGGACAGGGTCGGACCGGGGAGCTGTTTTTT
CASSRGQGRTGELFF
>TRBV9|TRBJ1-6|NA|14|TRBD1
TGTGCCAGCAGTCAACAGGGGGCGAATTCACCCCTCCACTTT
CASSQQGANSPLHF
>TRBV30|TRBJ2-3|NA|14|NA
TGTGCCTGGAACCGGGGGGCGGGCACAGATACGCAGTATTTT
CAWNRGAGTDTQYF
>TRBV4-2|TRBJ2-3|NA|16|TRBD2
TGTGCCAGCAGCCAAGTGGCGGGGGGTGGCACAGATACGCAGTATTTT
CASSQVAGGGTDTQYF
>TRBV21-1|TRBJ1-2|NA|15|NA
TGTGCCAGCAGCACGGGGCTCAGGGGCAACTATGGCTACACCTTC
CASSTGLRGNYGYTF
>TRBV19|TRBJ2-7|NA|14|TRBD1
TGTGCCAGTAGTTCGACAGGGGCCAGCTACGAGCAGTACTTC
CASSSTGASYEQYF
>TRBV18|TRBJ2-1|NA|14|TRBD2
TGTGCCAGCTCTGGACTAGCCCGAAACAATGAGCAGTTCTTC
CASSGLARNNEQFF
>TRBV15|TRBJ1-1|NA|14|NA
TGTGCCACCAGCAGGGACGGGGAGTACACTGAAGCTTTCTTT
CATSRDGEYTEAFF
>TRBV28|TRBJ1-2|NA|13|NA
TGTGCCAGCAGTAGTACCCAGGGGCGCCGCTACACCTTC
CASSSTQGRRYTF
>TRBV11-1|TRBJ1-2|NA|13|NA
TGTGCCAGCAGCTTTGAACAGGGTGTTGGCTACACCTTC
CASSFEQGVGYTF
>TRBV11-3|TRBJ2-1|NA|14|NA
TGTGCCAGCAGCTTACGGTCCTCCTACAATGAGCAGTTCTTC
CASSLRSSYNEQFF
>TRBV30|TRBJ2-5|NA|12|TRBD2
TGTGCCTGGGCCACTAGCGAAGAGACCCAGTACTTC
CAWATSEETQYF
>TRBV3-1/TRBV3-2|TRBJ1-4|NA|14|NA
TGTGCCAGCAGCCGCAGGGAGGAGGCTGAAAAACTGTTTTTT
CASSRREEAEKLFF
>TRBV19|TRBJ2-5|NA|17|TRBD2
TGTGCCAGTAGTACCCAAACGGGACTAGCGGGAGTAGAGACCCAGTACTTC
CASSTQTGLAGVETQYF